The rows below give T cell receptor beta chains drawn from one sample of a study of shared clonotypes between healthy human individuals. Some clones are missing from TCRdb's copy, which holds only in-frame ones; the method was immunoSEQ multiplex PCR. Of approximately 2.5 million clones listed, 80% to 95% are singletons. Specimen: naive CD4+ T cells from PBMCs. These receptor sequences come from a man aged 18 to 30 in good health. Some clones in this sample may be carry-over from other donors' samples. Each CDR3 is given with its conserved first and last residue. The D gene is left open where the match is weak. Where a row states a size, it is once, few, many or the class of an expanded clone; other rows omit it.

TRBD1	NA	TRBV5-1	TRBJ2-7	CASSLRPGGTGPLVGYEQYF	TGCGCCAGCAGCCTGAGACCTGGGGGGACAGGGCCTTTAGTTGGCTACGAGCAGTACTTC
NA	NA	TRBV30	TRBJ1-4	CAWARDNQGEKLFF	TGTGCCTGGGCGAGGGACAATCAGGGTGAAAAACTGTTTTTT
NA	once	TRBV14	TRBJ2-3	CASSRQNLIDTQYF	TGTGCCAGCAGCCGACAGAACCTTATTGATACGCAGTATTTT
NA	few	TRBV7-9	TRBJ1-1	CASSQDRGTEAFF	TGTGCCAGCAGTCAAGACAGAGGCACTGAAGCTTTCTTT
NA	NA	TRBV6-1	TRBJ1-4	CASSNLGGEFEKLFF	TGTGCCAGCAGTAATCTGGGAGGGGAATTTGAAAAACTGTTTTTT
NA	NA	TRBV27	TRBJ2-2	CASSSLGLSDTGELFF	TGTGCCAGCAGTTCTCTTGGACTATCCGACACCGGGGAGCTGTTTTTT
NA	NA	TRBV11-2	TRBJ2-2	CASSSHKGANTGELFF	TGTGCCAGCAGCTCCCACAAGGGGGCGAACACCGGGGAGCTGTTTTTT
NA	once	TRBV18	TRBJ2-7	CASSPGPGAYEQYF	TGTGCCAGCTCACCAGGTCCGGGTGCCTACGAGCAGTACTTC
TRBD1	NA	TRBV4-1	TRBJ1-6	CASSQVAGTGRSPLHF	TGCGCCAGCAGCCAAGTAGCCGGGACAGGCCGTTCACCCCTCCACTTT
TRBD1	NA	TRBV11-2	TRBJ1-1	CASSPGTGVIEGAFF	TGTGCCAGCAGCCCTGGGACAGGCGTAATAGAGGGAGCTTTCTTT
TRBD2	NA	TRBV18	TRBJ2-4	CASSPLAGGGQNIQYF	TGTGCCAGCTCACCACTAGCGGGAGGAGGCCAAAACATTCAGTACTTC
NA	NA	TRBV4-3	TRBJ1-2	CASSPAGERYGYTF	TGCGCCAGCAGCCCGGCGGGGGAAAGGTATGGCTACACCTTC
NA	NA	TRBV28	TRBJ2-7	CASSRGGLPYEQYF	TGTGCCAGCAGTCGAGGAGGGCTACCCTACGAGCAGTACTTC
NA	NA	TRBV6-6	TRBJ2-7	CASTVLSPYEQYF	TGTGCCAGCACCGTTCTTTCCCCCTACGAGCAGTACTTC
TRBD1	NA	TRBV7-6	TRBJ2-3	CASTRGQSTDTQYF	TGTGCCAGCACCAGGGGACAGAGCACAGATACGCAGTATTTT
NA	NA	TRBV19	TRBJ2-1	CASRQRASYNEQFF	TGTGCCAGTAGGCAGCGGGCCTCCTACAATGAGCAGTTCTTC
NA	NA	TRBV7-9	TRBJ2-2	CASTPGPAVGLGELFF	TGTGCCAGCACCCCGGGCCCGGCCGTGGGGCTGGGGGAGCTGTTTTTT
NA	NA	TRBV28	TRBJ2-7	CASSYGAEQYF	TGTGCCAGCAGTTACGGGGCCGAGCAGTACTTC
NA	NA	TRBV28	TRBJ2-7	CASSSLYEQYF	TGTGCCAGCAGTTCACTCTACGAGCAGTACTTC
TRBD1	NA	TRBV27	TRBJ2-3	CASSTRTGGSFYADTQYF	TGTGCCAGCAGTACCCGGACAGGGGGCTCCTTTTATGCAGATACGCAGTATTTT
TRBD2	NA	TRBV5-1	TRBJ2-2	CASSAGGLITGELFF	TGCGCCAGCAGCGCGGGGGGGCTGATCACCGGGGAGCTGTTTTTT
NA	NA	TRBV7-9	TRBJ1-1	CASSYLRGATEAFF	TGTGCCAGCAGTTATCTCAGGGGCGCCACTGAAGCTTTCTTT
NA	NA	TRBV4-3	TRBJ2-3	CASSPLRESTDTQYF	TGCGCCAGCAGCCCCCTTCGGGAGAGCACAGATACGCAGTATTTT
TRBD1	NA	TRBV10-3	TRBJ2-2	CAITTGTGAGELFF	TGTGCCATCACCACCGGGACAGGGGCTGGGGAGCTGTTTTTT
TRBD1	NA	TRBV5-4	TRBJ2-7	CASSSVVGTGGREQYF	TGTGCCAGCAGCTCGGTGGTTGGGACAGGGGGACGGGAGCAGTACTTC